A selection of T cell receptor beta chains follows, all from one sample in a study of beta chain features in type 1 diabetes. TCRdb's table, derived via immunoSEQ multiplex PCR, lists solely in-frame clones and lacks some. Altogether hundreds of thousands of clones are present, 13% being singletons, with the ten largest covering about 0.02%. Sequenced sample: naive CD4+ T cells from blood. These receptors were collected from a man between 18 and 29 years old with type 1 diabetes. CDR3s leave out the opening cysteine and the closing phenylalanine or tryptophan.

>10|TRBJ1-2|TRBV19
ASSPQGWSYT
>13|TRBJ1-2|TRBV7-2
ASSLGGGINYGYT
>9|TRBJ1-2|TRBV30
AWASNYGYT
>13|TRBJ1-2|TRBV25-1
ASSLGGRRFYGYT
>12|TRBJ2-1|TRBV9
ASSVVTGSVEQL
>11|TRBJ2-3|TRBV15
ATSRDPGDTQY
>9|TRBJ2-7|TRBV6-6
ASSWSYEQY
>13|TRBJ1-2|TRBV11-2
ASSPPVGGAWGYT
>12|TRBJ1-2|TRBV14
ASSPGDRVLGYT
>14|TRBJ2-5|TRBV5-4
ASSLGEGQTSETQY
>14|TRBJ1-1|TRBV4-2
ASSQDVGQGGTEAF
>13|TRBJ2-1|TRBV7-2
ASSPWDSSYNEQF
>13|TRBJ2-3|TRBV9
ASSRDPLSTDTQY
>12|TRBJ2-7|TRBV28
ASSLKGPGSKQY
>12|TRBJ2-7|TRBV7-9
ASSLWDRDDEQY
>13|TRBJ1-2|TRBV18
ASSPGQTGNYGYT
>12|TRBJ1-5|TRBV4-2
ASSQGGVQEAQH
>12|TRBJ2-7|TRBV18
ASSPGLAGDEQY
>12|TRBJ2-5|TRBV5-1
ASGDNKDTETQY
>12|TRBJ1-2|TRBV7-9
ASSWTGDSYGYT
>10|TRBJ2-1|TRBV2
AGKDSSNEQF
>12|TRBJ1-4|TRBV30
AWSRNSIEEKLF